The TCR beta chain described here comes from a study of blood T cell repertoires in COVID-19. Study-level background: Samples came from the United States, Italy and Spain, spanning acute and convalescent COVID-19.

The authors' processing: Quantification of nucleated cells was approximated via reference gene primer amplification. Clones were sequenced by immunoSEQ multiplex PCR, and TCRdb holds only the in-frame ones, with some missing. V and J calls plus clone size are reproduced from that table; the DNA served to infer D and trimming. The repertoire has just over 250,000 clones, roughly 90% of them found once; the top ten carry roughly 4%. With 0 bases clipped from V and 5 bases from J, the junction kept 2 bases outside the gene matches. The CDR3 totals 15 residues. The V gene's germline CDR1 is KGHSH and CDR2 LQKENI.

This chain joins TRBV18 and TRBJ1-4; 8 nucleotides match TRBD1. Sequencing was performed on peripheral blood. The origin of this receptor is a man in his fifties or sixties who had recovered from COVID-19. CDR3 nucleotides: TGTGCCAGCTCACCACCGAACAGGGGGAATGAAAAACTGTTTTTT. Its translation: CASSPPNRGNEKLFF.